Listed below are T cell receptor beta chains from one sample, sequenced in a study of regulatory T cells in long-lasting Graves disease. TCRdb re-called the multiplex PCR reads with MiXCR, one entry per CDR3 protein. The sample yields approximately 480,000 distinct CDR3 sequences, 15% to 20% seen once. These data were likewise used in another study, on T cells in Graves' hyperthyroidism and ophthalmopathy.

This material consisted of peripheral blood mononuclear cells (PBMCs), taken at new diagnosis, from a patient treated with antithyroid drugs. These receptors originate from a middle-aged man with Graves disease. Both conserved end residues are part of each CDR3. A D gene is named only where the DNA matches it firmly. Size is omitted from some rows. Given values are once, few, many or a class for expanded clones.

clone_size | d_call | j_call | v_call | cdr3_length | cdr3_aa | cdr3_nt
NA | NA | TRBJ1-6 | TRBV12-3/TRBV12-4 | 18 | CASSDANRVTSYNSPLHF | TGTGCCAGCAGTGACGCTAACAGGGTGACCTCCTATAATTCACCCCTCCACTTT
NA | NA | TRBJ1-6 | TRBV9 | 15 | CASSVDSSYNSPLHF | TGTGCCAGCAGCGTAGACAGCTCCTATAATTCACCCCTCCACTTT
once | TRBD1 | TRBJ2-7 | TRBV5-1 | 15 | CASSLAGTGEREQYF | TGCGCCAGCAGCTTGGCCGGGACAGGGGAGAGGGAGCAGTACTTC
many | NA | TRBJ1-2 | TRBV3-1 | 13 | CASSQGFGGSYTF | TGTGCCAGCAGCCAAGGGTTTGGCGGTAGCTACACCTTC
NA | NA | TRBJ1-1 | TRBV19 | 13 | CASSWVGNTEAFF | TGTGCCAGTAGTTGGGTCGGGAACACTGAAGCTTTCTTT
many | TRBD2 | TRBJ2-1 | TRBV2 | 16 | CASRDPTSGIYNEQFF | TGTGCCAGCAGGGATCCGACTAGCGGGATCTACAATGAGCAGTTCTTC
many | TRBD1 | TRBJ2-2 | TRBV11-2 | 15 | CATTQWGQGTGELFF | TGTGCCACCACGCAGTGGGGACAGGGAACCGGGGAGCTGTTTTTT
many | TRBD2 | TRBJ2-7 | TRBV5-4 | 15 | CASSYGGVNSYEQYF | TGTGCCAGCAGCTACGGGGGGGTGAACTCCTACGAGCAGTACTTC
many | TRBD1 | TRBJ2-3 | TRBV2 | 14 | CASSGQGRTDTQYF | TGTGCCAGCAGTGGACAGGGGAGGACAGATACGCAGTATTTT
many | TRBD1 | TRBJ1-2 | TRBV30 | 15 | CAWSGGDRGVYGYTF | TGTGCCTGGAGTGGGGGGGACAGGGGGGTCTATGGCTACACCTTC
NA | NA | TRBJ2-2 | TRBV5-4 | 15 | CASSSVAPNTGELFF | TGTGCCAGCAGCTCAGTCGCTCCGAACACCGGGGAGCTGTTTTTT
many | TRBD1 | TRBJ2-7 | TRBV11-2 | 15 | CASSYIGQATYEQYF | TGTGCCAGCAGCTATATCGGACAGGCCACCTACGAGCAGTACTTC
few | NA | TRBJ1-3 | TRBV2 | 12 | CASRGGPGTIYF | TGTGCCAGCAGAGGAGGACCAGGAACCATATATTTT
NA | NA | TRBJ2-1 | TRBV10-3 | 16 | CAIRNRGIVGVDEQFF | TGTGCCATCAGGAATAGGGGGATAGTGGGAGTTGATGAGCAGTTCTTC
many | TRBD2 | TRBJ2-7 | TRBV12-3/TRBV12-4 | 14 | CASSFGPRGYEQYF | TGTGCCAGCAGTTTTGGGCCGCGGGGGTACGAGCAGTACTTC
many | NA | TRBJ1-1 | TRBV2 | 14 | CASRKTGWEAEAFF | TGTGCCAGCAGAAAAACAGGGTGGGAGGCTGAAGCTTTCTTT
few | NA | TRBJ1-3 | TRBV29-1 | 14 | CSVGLGQAGNTIYF | TGCAGCGTTGGATTAGGCCAGGCCGGAAACACCATATATTTT
NA | TRBD2 | TRBJ2-3 | TRBV28 | 18 | CASSQSGTSGRAIDTQYF | TGTGCCAGCAGTCAGTCCGGGACTAGCGGGAGGGCCATAGATACGCAGTATTTT
many | NA | TRBJ2-7 | TRBV4-1 | 15 | CASSHTTGERYEQYF | TGCGCCAGCAGCCACACGACAGGAGAACGTTACGAGCAGTACTTC
NA | NA | TRBJ2-5 | TRBV12-5 | 11 | CASEQLETQYF | TGTGCTAGTGAGCAATTGGAGACCCAGTACTTC
many | NA | TRBJ1-6 | TRBV30 | 15 | CAWSPTGGWDSPLHF | TGTGCCTGGAGCCCCACGGGGGGGTGGGATTCACCCCTCCACTTT
NA | NA | TRBJ2-7 | TRBV7-9 | 14 | CASSRGNSGHEQYF | TGTGCCAGCAGCCGAGGCAACTCTGGCCACGAGCAGTACTTC
NA | NA | TRBJ2-2 | TRBV6-1 | 12 | CASRDKTGELFF | TGTGCCAGCAGAGATAAAACCGGGGAGCTGTTTTTT
NA | NA | TRBJ1-5 | TRBV6-5 | 15 | CASSYLRYSNQPQHF | TGTGCCAGCAGTTACCTTCGGTATAGCAATCAGCCCCAGCATTTT
NA | TRBD2 | TRBJ2-7 | TRBV14 | 21 | CASSHWGAGLAGVPIAYEQYF | TGTGCCAGCAGCCACTGGGGCGCAGGACTAGCGGGAGTACCCATCGCCTACGAGCAGTACTTC
NA | TRBD2 | TRBJ2-3 | TRBV5-1 | 19 | CASSPGLTSGRPLTDTQYF | TGCGCCAGCAGCCCCGGATTGACTAGCGGGAGGCCCCTCACAGATACGCAGTATTTT
NA | TRBD2 | TRBJ2-5 | TRBV11-2 | 18 | CASSPEGRGLAGQETQYF | TGTGCCAGCAGCCCCGAGGGGAGGGGACTAGCGGGGCAAGAGACCCAGTACTTC
many | NA | TRBJ2-5 | TRBV12-3/TRBV12-4 | 13 | CASSIRGPETQYF | TGTGCCAGCAGTATTCGGGGCCCAGAGACCCAGTACTTC
NA | NA | TRBJ2-2 | TRBV19 | 16 | CASSNGLGLGTGELFF | TGTGCCAGTAGCAATGGACTCGGACTGGGGACCGGGGAGCTGTTTTTT
few | NA | TRBJ2-5 | TRBV7-6 | 13 | CASSLDIGETQYF | TGTGCCAGCAGCTTAGACATTGGGGAGACCCAGTACTTC
NA | TRBD2 | TRBJ2-1 | TRBV12-3/TRBV12-4 | 20 | CASSTQPWTSGRAYYNEQFF | TGTGCCAGCAGTACCCAACCCTGGACTAGCGGGAGGGCCTACTACAATGAGCAGTTCTTC
NA | NA | TRBJ2-5 | TRBV5-4 | 16 | CASSLGFRGGKETQYF | TGTGCCAGCAGCTTGGGGTTCAGGGGGGGAAAAGAGACCCAGTACTTC
many | TRBD1 | TRBJ1-6 | TRBV12-3/TRBV12-4 | 15 | CASSLQGARNSPLHF | TGTGCCAGCAGTTTACAGGGGGCGCGGAATTCACCCCTCCACTTT
NA | NA | TRBJ2-1 | TRBV27 | 15 | CVSSLSTAWVNEQFF | TGTGTCAGCAGCTTATCAACTGCGTGGGTCAATGAGCAGTTCTTC
many | TRBD2 | TRBJ2-1 | TRBV20-1 | 15 | CSAQAPSGSGDEQFF | TGCAGTGCCCAAGCCCCTAGCGGGAGCGGGGATGAGCAGTTCTTC
many | TRBD2 | TRBJ2-5 | TRBV7-3 | 16 | CASSPGTSGIYETQYF | TGTGCCAGCAGCCCCGGGACTAGCGGGATTTATGAGACCCAGTACTTC
many | TRBD2 | TRBJ2-7 | TRBV18 | 14 | CASSPRNGGDEQYF | TGTGCCAGCTCACCACGTAACGGGGGGGACGAGCAGTACTTC
many | NA | TRBJ1-3 | TRBV28 | 16 | CASFMDPGAATNTIYF | TGTGCCAGTTTTATGGACCCAGGGGCCGCGACGAACACCATATATTTT
many | NA | TRBJ1-1 | TRBV28 | 12 | CASSLSKSEAFF | TGTGCCAGCAGTTTATCAAAGTCTGAAGCTTTCTTT
many | NA | TRBJ2-1 | TRBV7-3 | 15 | CASSPERTNYNEQFF | TGTGCCAGCAGCCCGGAGAGGACCAACTACAATGAGCAGTTCTTC
few | NA | TRBJ2-2 | TRBV19 | 14 | CASSPLAPTGELFF | TGTGCCAGTAGCCCATTGGCCCCAACCGGGGAGCTGTTTTTT
few | NA | TRBJ2-1 | TRBV18 | 14 | CASSPLDINGEQFF | TGTGCCAGCTCACCCCTGGACATTAACGGCGAGCAGTTCTTC
few | NA | TRBJ1-2 | TRBV19 | 16 | CASSVSGTDKRYGYTF | TGTGCCAGTAGTGTTTCCGGGACCGACAAGCGGTATGGCTACACCTTC
many | NA | TRBJ2-1 | TRBV7-2 | 15 | CASSLRQTSYNEQFF | TGTGCCAGCAGCTTACGACAGACCTCCTACAATGAGCAGTTCTTC
NA | TRBD2 | TRBJ2-5 | TRBV19 | 16 | CASSILGLAGQETQYF | TGTGCCAGTAGTATCCTTGGACTAGCGGGCCAAGAGACCCAGTACTTC
few | TRBD2 | TRBJ2-1 | TRBV7-3 | 15 | CASSFSAGPGYEQFF | TGTGCCAGCAGCTTTTCAGCGGGGCCTGGCTATGAGCAGTTCTTC
many | NA | TRBJ1-2 | TRBV2 | 14 | CASSRSGTVFGYTF | TGTGCCAGCAGTCGGTCCGGGACTGTCTTCGGCTACACCTTC
few | NA | TRBJ2-3 | TRBV6-1 | 15 | CASRMTGTNTDTQYF | TGTGCCAGCAGAATGACCGGGACCAACACAGATACGCAGTATTTT
many | TRBD2 | TRBJ2-1 | TRBV20-1 | 16 | CSARDYSGSHYNEQFF | TGCAGTGCTAGAGATTACAGCGGGAGCCACTACAATGAGCAGTTCTTC
NA | NA | TRBJ2-5 | TRBV19 | 14 | CASSPPGTWETQYF | TGTGCCAGTAGTCCCCCCGGGACCTGGGAGACCCAGTACTTC
few | NA | TRBJ2-7 | TRBV7-2 | 15 | CASSLAGTPFYEQYF | TGTGCCAGCAGCTTAGCCGGGACGCCATTCTACGAGCAGTACTTC
many | NA | TRBJ2-7 | TRBV3-1 | 12 | CASSHGAGEQYF | TGTGCCAGCAGCCACGGGGCGGGGGAGCAGTACTTC
many | NA | TRBJ2-5 | TRBV20-1 | 18 | CSASPPRVKGGVVETQYF | TGCAGTGCTAGCCCCCCACGTGTCAAAGGGGGAGTAGTAGAGACCCAGTACTTC
many | TRBD2 | TRBJ2-3 | TRBV6-5 | 17 | CASSYPGLANPTDTQYF | TGTGCCAGCAGTTACCCGGGACTAGCAAATCCCACAGATACGCAGTATTTT